This TCR beta chain was profiled in a study of CD8 T cells in ankylosing spondylitis. This clonotype was seen only a few times. Its matching antigen is unknown. There are 19 residues in the CDR3. Germline CDR1 and CDR2: LNHNV and YYDKDF (reference sequence). V lost 4 bases, J lost 7 bases, and 17 bases stayed unmatched. TCRdb ran MiXCR on the 5' RACE reads and lists one entry per CDR3 protein. Of 700,000 or so distinct CDR3 sequences listed, roughly 19% are singletons. Study-level points and caveats: What seemed typical of ankylosing spondylitis blood was a TCR beta motif built from fewer than ten highly homologous variants.

Sequences were obtained from blood, either unsorted or a sorted T cell fraction (not recorded which). The chain carries TRBV15 and TRBJ2-1, with TRBD2 identical over 12 bases. The TCR was taken from a male donor with ankylosing spondylitis. Here the CDR3 DNA reads TGTGCCACCAGCAACCCCCGCCCTACTAGCGGGGGGAAATTGAATGAGCAGTTCTTC. This gives the protein CATSNPRPTSGGKLNEQFF.